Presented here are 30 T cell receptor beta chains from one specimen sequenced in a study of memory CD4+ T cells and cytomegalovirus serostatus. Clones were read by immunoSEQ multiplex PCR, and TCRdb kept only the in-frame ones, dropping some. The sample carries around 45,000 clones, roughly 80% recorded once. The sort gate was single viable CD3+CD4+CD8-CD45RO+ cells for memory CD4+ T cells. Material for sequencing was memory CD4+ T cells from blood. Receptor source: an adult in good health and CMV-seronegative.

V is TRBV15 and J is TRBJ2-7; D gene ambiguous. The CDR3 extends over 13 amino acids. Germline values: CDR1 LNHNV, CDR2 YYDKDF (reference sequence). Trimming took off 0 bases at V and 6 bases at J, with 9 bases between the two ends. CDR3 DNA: TGTGCCACCAGCAGAGAATTGGTGGGCGAGCAGTACTTC. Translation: CATSRELVGEQYF.

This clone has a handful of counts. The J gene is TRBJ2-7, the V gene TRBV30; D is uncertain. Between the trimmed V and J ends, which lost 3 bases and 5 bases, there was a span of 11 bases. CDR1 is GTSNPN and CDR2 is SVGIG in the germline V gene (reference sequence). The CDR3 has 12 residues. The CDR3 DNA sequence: TGTGCCTGGAGGATTCGCAGCCACGAGCAGTACTTC. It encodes CAWRIRSHEQYF.

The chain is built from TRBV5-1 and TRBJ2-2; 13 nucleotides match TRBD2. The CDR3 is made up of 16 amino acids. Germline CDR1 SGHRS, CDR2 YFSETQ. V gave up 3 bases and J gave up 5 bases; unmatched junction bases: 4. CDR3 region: CASSSGLAGVTGELFF. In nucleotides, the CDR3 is TGCGCCAGCAGCTCTGGACTAGCGGGGGTTACCGGGGAGCTGTTTTTT. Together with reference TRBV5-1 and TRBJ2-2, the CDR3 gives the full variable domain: KAGVTQTPRYLIKTRGQQVTLSCSPISGHRSVSWYQQTPGQGLQFLFEYFSETQRNKGNFPGRFSGRQFSNSRSEMNVSTLELGDSALYLCASSSGLAGVTGELFFGEGSRLTVL.

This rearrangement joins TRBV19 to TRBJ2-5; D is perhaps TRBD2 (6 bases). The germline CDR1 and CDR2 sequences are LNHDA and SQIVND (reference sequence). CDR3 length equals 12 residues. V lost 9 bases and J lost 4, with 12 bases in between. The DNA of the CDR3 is TGTGCCAGCGGGGAGGTCGGAGAGACCCAGTACTTC. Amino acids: CASGEVGETQYF.

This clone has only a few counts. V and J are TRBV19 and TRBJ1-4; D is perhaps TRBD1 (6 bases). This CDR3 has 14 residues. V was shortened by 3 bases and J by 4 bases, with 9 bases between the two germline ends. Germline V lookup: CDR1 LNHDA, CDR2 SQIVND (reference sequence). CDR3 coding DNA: TGTGCCAGTAGTATTCAGGGGTTTAATGAAAAACTGTTTTTT. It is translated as CASSIQGFNEKLFF.

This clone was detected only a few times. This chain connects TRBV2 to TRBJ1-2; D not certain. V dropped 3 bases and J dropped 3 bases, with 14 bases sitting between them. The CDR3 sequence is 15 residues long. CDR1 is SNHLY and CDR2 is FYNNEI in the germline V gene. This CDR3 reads CASSDSGSRYYGYTF. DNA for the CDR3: TGTGCCAGCAGTGACTCGGGGTCGCGTTACTATGGCTACACCTTC.

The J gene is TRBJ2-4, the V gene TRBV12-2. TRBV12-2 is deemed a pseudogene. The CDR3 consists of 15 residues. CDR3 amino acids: CASRHPQITKNIQYF. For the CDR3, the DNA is TGTGCAAGTCGCCACCCCCAAATTACCAAAAACATTCAGTACTTC.

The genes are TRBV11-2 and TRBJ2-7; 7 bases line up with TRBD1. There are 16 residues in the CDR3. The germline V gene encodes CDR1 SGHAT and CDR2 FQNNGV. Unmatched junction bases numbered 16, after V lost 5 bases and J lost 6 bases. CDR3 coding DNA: TGTGCCAGCAGCCTACTCCCGGGACAGTATTCTATCGAGCAGTACTTC. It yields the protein CASSLLPGQYSIEQYF.

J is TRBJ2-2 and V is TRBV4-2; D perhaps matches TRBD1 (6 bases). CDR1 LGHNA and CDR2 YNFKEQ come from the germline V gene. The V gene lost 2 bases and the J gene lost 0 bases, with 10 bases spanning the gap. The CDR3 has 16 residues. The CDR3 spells CASSQRGIANTGELFF. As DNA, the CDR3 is TGTGCCAGCAGCCAAAGGGGGATCGCGAACACCGGGGAGCTGTTTTTT.

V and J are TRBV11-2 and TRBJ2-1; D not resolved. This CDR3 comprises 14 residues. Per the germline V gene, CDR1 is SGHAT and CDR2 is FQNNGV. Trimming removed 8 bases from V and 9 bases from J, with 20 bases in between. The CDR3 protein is CASQSVGPWVEQFF. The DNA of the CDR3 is TGTGCCAGCCAATCGGTAGGGCCTTGGGTTGAGCAGTTCTTC.

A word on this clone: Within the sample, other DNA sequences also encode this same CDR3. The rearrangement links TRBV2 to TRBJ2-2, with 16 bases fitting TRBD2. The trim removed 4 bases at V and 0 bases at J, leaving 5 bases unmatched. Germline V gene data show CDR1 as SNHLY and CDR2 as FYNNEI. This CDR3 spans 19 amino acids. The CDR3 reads CASSAPGLAGGPNTGELFF. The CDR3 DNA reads TGTGCCAGCAGTGCGCCGGGACTAGCGGGGGGGCCGAACACCGGGGAGCTGTTTTTT. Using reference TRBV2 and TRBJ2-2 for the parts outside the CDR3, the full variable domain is EPEVTQTPSHQVTQMGQEVILRCVPISNHLYFYWYRQILGQKVEFLVSFYNNEISEKSEIFDDQFSVERPDGSNFTLKIRSTKLEDSAMYFCASSAPGLAGGPNTGELFFGEGSRLTVL.

The CDR3 DNA follows: TGTGCCAGCAGCGTAGATCCTACGACAGGGGGGGAAAAACTGTTTTTT. Amino acids: CASSVDPTTGGEKLFF. The chain recombines TRBV9 with TRBJ1-4; 9 bases line up with TRBD1. The germline V gene has CDR1 SGDLS and CDR2 YYNGEE. J lost 8 bases, V lost 0 bases, and 8 bases had no gene match. The CDR3 is 16 amino acids.

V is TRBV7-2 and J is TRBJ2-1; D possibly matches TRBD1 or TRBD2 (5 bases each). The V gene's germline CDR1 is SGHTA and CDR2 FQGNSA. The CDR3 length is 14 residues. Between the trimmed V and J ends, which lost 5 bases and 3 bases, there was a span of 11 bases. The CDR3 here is CASSRRAGYNEQFF. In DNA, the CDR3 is TGTGCCAGCAGCCGCAGGGCGGGCTACAATGAGCAGTTCTTC.

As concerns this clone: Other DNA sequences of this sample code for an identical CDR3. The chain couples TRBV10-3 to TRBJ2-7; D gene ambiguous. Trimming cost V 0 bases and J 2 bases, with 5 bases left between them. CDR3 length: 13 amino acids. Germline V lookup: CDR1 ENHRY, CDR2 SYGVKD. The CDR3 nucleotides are TGTGCCATCAGTGAGTCCGGTACCTACGAGCAGTACTTC. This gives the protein CAISESGTYEQYF.

As DNA, the CDR3 is TGCGCCAGCAGCTTACAGGGTTATGGCTACACCTTC. This translates into CASSLQGYGYTF. The chain uses TRBV5-1 and TRBJ1-2; D may be TRBD1 (6 bases). V lost 2 bases and J 5 bases, leaving 7 bases between the germline ends. Looked up from germline, CDR1 is SGHRS and CDR2 is YFSETQ. This CDR3 has 12 amino acids.

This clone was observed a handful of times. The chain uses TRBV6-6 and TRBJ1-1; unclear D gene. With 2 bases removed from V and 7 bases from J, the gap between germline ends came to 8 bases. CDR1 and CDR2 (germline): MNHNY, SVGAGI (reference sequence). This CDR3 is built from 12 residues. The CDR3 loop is CASSYTASEAFF. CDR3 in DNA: TGTGCCAGCAGTTACACGGCCAGTGAAGCTTTCTTT.

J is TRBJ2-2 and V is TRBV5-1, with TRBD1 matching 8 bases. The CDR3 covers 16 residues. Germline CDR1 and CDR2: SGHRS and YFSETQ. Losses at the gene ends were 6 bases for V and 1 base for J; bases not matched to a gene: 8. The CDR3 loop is CASTMDRVQNTGELFF. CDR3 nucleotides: TGCGCCAGCACGATGGACAGGGTTCAGAACACCGGGGAGCTGTTTTTT.

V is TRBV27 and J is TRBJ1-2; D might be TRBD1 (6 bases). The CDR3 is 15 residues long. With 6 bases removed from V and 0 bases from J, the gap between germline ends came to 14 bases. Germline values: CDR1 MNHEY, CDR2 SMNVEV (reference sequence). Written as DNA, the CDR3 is TGTGCCAGCAGCCGTGGGACAACCGCTAACTATGGCTACACCTTC. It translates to CASSRGTTANYGYTF.

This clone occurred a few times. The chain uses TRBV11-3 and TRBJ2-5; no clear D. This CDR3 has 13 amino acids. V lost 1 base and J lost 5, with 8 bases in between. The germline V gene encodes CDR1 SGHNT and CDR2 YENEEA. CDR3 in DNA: TGTGCCAGCAGCTTAGGACGTGGGGAGACCCAGTACTTC. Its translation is CASSLGRGETQYF.

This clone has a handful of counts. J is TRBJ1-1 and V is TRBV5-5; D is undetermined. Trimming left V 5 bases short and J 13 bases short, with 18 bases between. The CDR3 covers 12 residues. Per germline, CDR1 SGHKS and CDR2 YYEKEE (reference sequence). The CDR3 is CASRGGAEGGFF. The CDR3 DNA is TGTGCCAGCAGGGGTGGAGCAGAAGGAGGTTTCTTT. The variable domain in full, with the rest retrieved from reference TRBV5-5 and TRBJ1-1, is DAGVTQSPTHLIKTRGQQVTLRCSPISGHKSVSWYQQVLGQGPQFIFQYYEKEERGRGNFPDRFSARQFPNYSSELNVNALLLGDSALYLCASRGGAEGGFFGQGTRLTVV.

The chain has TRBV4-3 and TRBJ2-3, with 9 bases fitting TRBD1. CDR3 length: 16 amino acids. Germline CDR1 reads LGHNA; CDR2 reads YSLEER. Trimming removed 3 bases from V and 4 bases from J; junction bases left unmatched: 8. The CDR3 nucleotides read TGCGCCAGCAGCCACCGGGACAGGGATCCCGCAGATACGCAGTATTTT. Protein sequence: CASSHRDRDPADTQYF.

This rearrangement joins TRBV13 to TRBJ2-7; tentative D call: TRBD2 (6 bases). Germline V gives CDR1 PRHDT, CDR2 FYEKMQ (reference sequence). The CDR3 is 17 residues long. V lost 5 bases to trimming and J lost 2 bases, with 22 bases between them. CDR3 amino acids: CASSVYPPSARAYEQYF. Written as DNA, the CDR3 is TGTGCCAGCAGCGTATATCCTCCTAGCGCCAGGGCCTACGAGCAGTACTTC.

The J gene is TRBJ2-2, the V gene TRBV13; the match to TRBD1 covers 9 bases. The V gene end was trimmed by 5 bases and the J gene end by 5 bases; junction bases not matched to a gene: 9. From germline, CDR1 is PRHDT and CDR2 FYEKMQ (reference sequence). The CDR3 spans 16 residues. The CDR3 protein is CASSAYRGRRTGELFF. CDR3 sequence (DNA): TGTGCCAGCAGCGCGTACAGGGGGCGCCGAACCGGGGAGCTGTTTTTT.

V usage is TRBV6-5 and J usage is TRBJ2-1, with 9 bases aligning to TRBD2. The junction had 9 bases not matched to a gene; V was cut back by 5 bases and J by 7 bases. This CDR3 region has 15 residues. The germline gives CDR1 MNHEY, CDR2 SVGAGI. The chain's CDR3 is CASSPRLAGWNEQFF. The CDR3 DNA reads TGTGCCAGCAGTCCCCGGCTAGCGGGGTGGAATGAGCAGTTCTTC.

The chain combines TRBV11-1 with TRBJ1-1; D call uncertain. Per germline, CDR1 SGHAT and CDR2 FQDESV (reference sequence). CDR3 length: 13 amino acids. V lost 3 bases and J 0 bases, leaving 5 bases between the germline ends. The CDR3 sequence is CASSLGMNTEAFF. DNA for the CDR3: TGTGCCAGCAGCTTGGGGATGAACACTGAAGCTTTCTTT.

The CDR3 DNA reads TGTGCCAGCTCACCACCCGGTGGGGTCGGAGGCTACACCTTC. As protein: CASSPPGGVGGYTF. The chain recombines TRBV18 with TRBJ1-2, with D unclear. The CDR3 is 14 residues long. The V gene's germline CDR1 is KGHSH and CDR2 LQKENI. Trimming shortened V by 0 bases and J by 8 bases, and 13 bases separated the two germline ends.

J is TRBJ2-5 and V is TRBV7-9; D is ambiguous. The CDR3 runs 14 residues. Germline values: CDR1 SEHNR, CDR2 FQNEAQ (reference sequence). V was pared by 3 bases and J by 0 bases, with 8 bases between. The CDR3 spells CASSFGSNQETQYF. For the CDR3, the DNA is TGTGCCAGCAGCTTCGGAAGTAACCAAGAGACCCAGTACTTC. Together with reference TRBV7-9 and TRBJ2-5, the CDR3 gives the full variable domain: DTGVSQNPRHKITKRGQNVTFRCDPISEHNRLYWYRQTLGQGPEFLTYFQNEAQLEKSRLLSDRFSAERPKGSFSTLEIQRTEQGDSAMYLCASSFGSNQETQYFGPGTRLLVL.

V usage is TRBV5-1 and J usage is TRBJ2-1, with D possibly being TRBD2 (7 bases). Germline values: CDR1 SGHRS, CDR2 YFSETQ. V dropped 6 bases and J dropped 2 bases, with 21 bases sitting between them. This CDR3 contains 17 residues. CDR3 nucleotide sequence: TGCGCCAGCACCAGAGGGGGGGCCGACTCCCCCTACAATGAGCAGTTCTTC. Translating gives CASTRGGADSPYNEQFF.

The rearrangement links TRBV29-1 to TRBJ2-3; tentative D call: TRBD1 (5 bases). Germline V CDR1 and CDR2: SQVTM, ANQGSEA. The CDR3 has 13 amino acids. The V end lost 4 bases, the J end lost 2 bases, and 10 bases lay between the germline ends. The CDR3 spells CSVGQSSTDTQYF. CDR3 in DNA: TGCAGCGTTGGACAGAGTTCCACAGATACGCAGTATTTT.

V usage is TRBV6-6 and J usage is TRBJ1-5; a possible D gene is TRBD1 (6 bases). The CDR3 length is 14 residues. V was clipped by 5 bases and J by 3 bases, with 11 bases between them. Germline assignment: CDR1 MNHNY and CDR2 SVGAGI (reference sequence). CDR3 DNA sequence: TGTGCCAGCAGTCCGGGGGCAAACAATCAGCCCCAGCATTTT. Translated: CASSPGANNQPQHF.